This paragraph covers one T cell receptor (beta chain) sequence. This receptor's antigen is unknown. No base-level quality is on record; no much larger clone is a single base apart. Inclusive of the bounding cysteine and phenylalanine, the CDR3 is 11 residues long. Just CDR3 DNA is preserved here, 33 bases in frame from base 1. Compared with germline, V lacks 7 bases and J lacks 10 bases; bases without a gene match: 5. Via the germline V gene (reference sequence), CDR1 is DFQATT and CDR2 SNEGSKA. PBMCs were isolated by Ficoll-Paque density gradient centrifugation. The data stem from a study of T-cell memory formation after mild COVID-19 (dated by TCRdb to the early 2020s). For context, the study as a whole: TCR sequence clusters from the two donors were largely donor specific. The cohort comprised two young, previously healthy adult volunteers, one female and one male. T-cell clones expanding and contracting after mild COVID-19 in a couple of donors were tracked by longitudinal TCRalpha and TCRbeta repertoire sequencing.

Sequencer: Illumina NovaSeq 6000. TCRalpha and TCRbeta cDNA libraries were built by 5'RACE with constant-segment primers, adding sample barcodes and unique molecular identifiers. RNA was extracted from every sample with Trizol reagent. Amplification of the libraries took two PCR steps, and the second step added a second sample barcode plus Illumina TruSeq adapters. Sequencing of the libraries was done on an Illumina NovaSeq, producing 2 x 150 bp paired-end reads. The paper's data handling went like this. The reads were demultiplexed and collapsed into UMI-guided consensus sequences using migec v1.2.7. Using mixcr v2.1.11, UMI consensuses were aligned to TRA and TRB V and J templates and then assembled into clonotypes. Expanded or contracted clonotypes were those called significant by both edgeR and NoisET, with noise models trained on biological replicates. For edgeR calls, the cutoffs were a false discovery rate-adjusted p below 0.01 and a log2 fold-change threshold of 1. As an exploratory analysis of dynamics, PCA with hierarchical clustering was applied to max-normalized trajectories of the 1000 most abundant clonotypes. Each responding clone was given a CD4 or CD8 phenotype based on the CD4+ and CD8+ repertoires, which had been sequenced separately. TCRdb reanalyzed the raw reads on its own, using fastp at Q25 for trimming and MiXCR for clone calling, and kept in-frame beta chains. Rows are unified per CDR3 protein, each entry keeping the most common DNA and genes. These V and J calls originate from TCRdb's pipeline instead of the authors' own analysis. This sample has about 260,000 distinct CDR3 sequences in its table, and 16% of those were observed once. The ten largest clones represent 22% of the sample.

Overall results and qualifications from the work: From day 15 to 85, contracting clones showed balanced CD4/CD8 phenotypes, whereas a second wave of clones that expanded from day 15 to 37 leaned towards CD4+. Some responding clones were detected in pre-infection memory, which suggested that pre-existing cross-reactive memory T cells had joined the SARS-CoV-2 response. Contracting CD4+ clones appeared mostly in the CM and EM memory subsets, whereas CD8+ clones were enriched in EMRA. The second-wave clones that peaked on day 37 were not confirmed to be SARS-CoV-2 specific. The study covered only a couple of mild cases, and larger cohorts including severe cases with pre-infection samples were considered necessary.

The source is a man between 18 and 35 years old who had mild COVID-19 (a few samples of this study predate the infection). The sample titles of this study are shuffled in the database, so cell type and time point are left out; the donor was told from shared clones. The chain was built from TRBV20-1 and TRBJ2-5; 11 central bases correspond to TRBD1. The sample was PBMCs or a T cell subset sorted from them (not recorded which). The encoded CDR3 is CSVGQGASQYF. The DNA sequence is as follows: TGCAGTGTCGGACAGGGGGCAAGCCAGTACTTC.